Listed below are T cell receptor beta chains from one sample, sequenced in a study of T cell responses to AZD1222 COVID-19 vaccine. Produced via immunoSEQ multiplex PCR; TCRdb's table is partial and in-frame only. The sample has about 260,000 clones, 85% to 95% seen once. The starting material was peripheral blood, obtained on day 0 of AZD1222 vaccination. The receptor set was obtained from an adult in good health. Each CDR3 is given with its conserved first and last residue. D genes are given only for firm matches. Expanded clones are given a class, and other clones once, few, many or no size at all.

DNA | CDR3 | D | J | size | V
TGTGCCAGCTCACTTCAGGCGAACACTGAAGCTTTCTTT | CASSLQANTEAFF | NA | TRBJ1-1 | NA | TRBV18
TGTGCCAGCAGTTTAATACAGCCTCAGCCCCAGCATTTT | CASSLIQPQPQHF | NA | TRBJ1-5 | NA | TRBV27
TGTGCCAGTAGTAACCTCGGACAGGGGCGAAATCAGCCCCAGCATTTT | CASSNLGQGRNQPQHF | TRBD1 | TRBJ1-5 | few | TRBV19
TGTGCCAGCAGCCAAGTTGGGGGGGGTGCGGGAACTGAAGCTTTCTTT | CASSQVGGGAGTEAFF | NA | TRBJ1-1 | NA | TRBV4-2
TGTGCCAGTAGTGGCAGGCGGGATGAGCAGTTCTTC | CASSGRRDEQFF | NA | TRBJ2-1 | NA | TRBV19
TGTGCTAGTGGTTTGGTTTGGGAAGTATCCGGGACGGGGGGATGCTATCAGCCCCAGCATTTT | CASGLVWEVSGTGGCYQPQHF | NA | TRBJ1-5 | NA | TRBV12-5
TGCAGTGCTGGCAGGGACGAAAAACTGTTTTTT | CSAGRDEKLFF | NA | TRBJ1-4 | once | TRBV20-1
TGTGCCAGCAACAGTATGAACACTGAAGCTTTCTTT | CASNSMNTEAFF | NA | TRBJ1-1 | NA | TRBV3-1/TRBV3-2
TGTGCCACCCGGGACTTCTCCTACGAGCAGTACTTC | CATRDFSYEQYF | NA | TRBJ2-7 | NA | TRBV6-5
TGTGCCAGTAGAAGGGGGGCACCAAGTAGCCTAGCGGGAGAAAGTGGCGGGGAGCTGTTTTTT | CASRRGAPSSLAGESGGELFF | TRBD2 | TRBJ2-2 | NA | TRBV19
TGTGCCAGCGGCCGGGACAGGGGGCGGGATGAGCAGTTCTTC | CASGRDRGRDEQFF | TRBD1 | TRBJ2-1 | NA | TRBV2
TGTGCCAGCAGTGCCTCTGGACTAGCGGGGTTCTACGAGCAGTACTTC | CASSASGLAGFYEQYF | TRBD2 | TRBJ2-7 | NA | TRBV6-1
TGTGCCAGCAGCAAAGCGATAGGGGCAGGGGGCGCGGATACGCAGTATTTT | CASSKAIGAGGADTQYF | NA | TRBJ2-3 | NA | TRBV21-1
TGTGCCACCAGCAGGGACAGATCCTATGGCTACACCTTC | CATSRDRSYGYTF | NA | TRBJ1-2 | NA | TRBV15
TGTGCCAGCAGTAGCCTGACCTATTCACCCCTCCACTTT | CASSSLTYSPLHF | NA | TRBJ1-6 | NA | TRBV25-1
TGTGCCACCAGCAGAGGGGGCCAAAGTGAGCAGTTCTTC | CATSRGGQSEQFF | NA | TRBJ2-1 | NA | TRBV15
TGTGCCACCAGTGAACCAGGGGCCCCCCCAGAGACCCAGTACTTC | CATSEPGAPPETQYF | NA | TRBJ2-5 | once | TRBV24-1
TGTGCCAGCAGTGCATGGAACGGGGAGCAGTTCTTC | CASSAWNGEQFF | NA | TRBJ2-1 | few | TRBV2
TGCAGCGTTGAAGCTCTTGGGGCAGGGGGAACCTACGAGCAGTACTTC | CSVEALGAGGTYEQYF | TRBD1 | TRBJ2-7 | NA | TRBV29-1
TGTGCCAGCAGTGAGACAGGCCCTAATTCACCCCTCCACTTT | CASSETGPNSPLHF | NA | TRBJ1-6 | once | TRBV25-1
TGTGCCAGCAGTTACGGCAGGGGGAATCAGCCCCAGCATTTT | CASSYGRGNQPQHF | TRBD1 | TRBJ1-5 | NA | TRBV6-6
TGTGCCAGCAGCTTAGGATGGTCAGGCAACGGCTACACCTTC | CASSLGWSGNGYTF | NA | TRBJ1-2 | NA | TRBV7-2
TGTGCCAGCAGGGAGGGACCGAACAATGAGCAGTTCTTC | CASREGPNNEQFF | NA | TRBJ2-1 | NA | TRBV2
TGCGCCCCTAGCGGGAGAGAAGGTGAGCAGTTCTTC | CAPSGREGEQFF | TRBD2 | TRBJ2-1 | NA | TRBV23-1